This T cell receptor (beta chain) stems from a study of blood T cell repertoires in COVID-19. Whole-study context: Samples of COVID-19 (acute and convalescent) were obtained from the United States, Italy and Spain. T cells, B-cell-depleted T cells, or PBMCs supplied cDNA or gDNA.

In the source study's methods: By means of reference gene primer amplification, nucleated cell counts were estimated. The protocol was immunoSEQ multiplex PCR, while the TCRdb copy is restricted to in-frame clones and leaves out a portion. Clone size and the V and J calls come from that table; the DNA yielded D and trimming. The sample records roughly 140,000 clones, less than 90% being singletons. V was clipped by 1 base and J by 4 bases; unmatched bases: 7. The CDR3 totals 16 residues. CDR1 and CDR2 (germline): SGHTA, FQGNSA. This clone appeared a single time. The receptor was isolated from a woman between 70 and 85 years old with acute or convalescent COVID-19. This sequence joins TRBV7-2 and TRBJ1-2; 9 bases line up with TRBD1. Sequencing used peripheral blood. The CDR3 DNA sequence: TGTGCCAGCAGCTTAGAGACAGGGGGAGGGGTCTATGGCTACACCTTC. This translates into CASSLETGGGVYGYTF. The variable domain in full, with the rest retrieved from reference TRBV7-2 and TRBJ1-2, is GAGVSQSPSNKVTEKGKDVELRCDPISGHTALYWYRQSLGQGLEFLIYFQGNSAPDKSGLPSDRFSAERTGGSVSTLTIQRTQQEDSAVYLCASSLETGGGVYGYTFGSGTRLTVV.